This T cell receptor beta chain derives from a study of lymphopenia after photon versus proton radiotherapy. The germline V and J ends were trimmed by 1 base and 3 bases, with 7 bases remaining between them. CDR1 is LNHDA, CDR2 SQIVND, per germline (reference sequence). This CDR3 is built from 14 residues. The repertoire was sequenced with immunoSEQ multiplex PCR; TCRdb's copy has only in-frame clones and lacks some. Here the sample spans 150,000 to 200,000 clones, around 85% being singletons. The gene calls are TRBV19 and TRBJ2-1; either TRBD1 or TRBD2 may supply D (5 bases each). This receptor was identified in a man aged 50 to 60 with gastric cancer. Specimen: peripheral blood, collected from a patient treated with photon-based radiotherapy. DNA for the CDR3: TGTGCCAGTAGTATAGGGGGGTACTACAATGAGCAGTTCTTC. It encodes CASSIGGYYNEQFF.